This T cell receptor beta chain was retrieved from a study of blood T cells in healthy people across ages. About the research overall: About one barcoded beta molecule per two T cells came from capture by template switching.

This clonotype was counted only a few times. Then a second PCR, running roughly 7 to 11 cycles, was carried out with a sample-barcoded 5' primer and a J-beta primer mix. TCRdb called the 5' RACE reads again in MiXCR, with one record for every CDR3 protein. The repertoire holds over a million distinct CDR3 sequences, with 40% to 55% as singletons. This CDR3 is built from 16 residues. Trimming took 1 base from V and 2 from J; bases not matched to a gene: 4. The germline gives CDR1 SGHTA, CDR2 FQGNSA. Total RNA was extracted at no less than 6 micrograms per sample. This rearrangement joins TRBV7-2 to TRBJ2-1, with TRBD2 matching 8 bases. Sequenced material: blood. The clonotype comes from a woman aged 55-69 years in good health. CDR3 sequence (DNA): TGTGCCAGCAGCTTAGATGGTAGCGGGACCTACAATGAGCAGTTCTTC. Protein: CASSLDGSGTYNEQFF.